The clone carrying this T cell receptor beta chain occurred a few times. Its antigen is not identified. This table comes from immunoSEQ multiplex PCR, and its TCRdb copy is limited to in-frame clones, with some not included. The sample holds about 230,000 clones, about 65% seen once. Germline V CDR1 and CDR2: SGDLS, YYNGEE. The ends were cut back, 4 bases at V and 5 bases at J, with 11 bases in the middle. The CDR3 sequence is 13 residues long. The data originate from a study of shared clonotypes between healthy human individuals. Study-wide findings and caveats: Deeper or shallower sequencing was expected to change how clonotypes are shared among donors. Between a few donors, naive CD4 clonotypes were shared at a level of around 4.9%.

The origin of this receptor is a man younger than 40 in good health. V usage is TRBV9 and J usage is TRBJ2-3; D gene ambiguous. The sequenced sample was memory CD4+ T cells sorted from blood. Subset described: CD45RA-negative fraction. CDR3 in DNA: TGTGCCAGCAGCTCGAGCCAAGGAGATACGCAGTATTTT. Its protein is CASSSSQGDTQYF.